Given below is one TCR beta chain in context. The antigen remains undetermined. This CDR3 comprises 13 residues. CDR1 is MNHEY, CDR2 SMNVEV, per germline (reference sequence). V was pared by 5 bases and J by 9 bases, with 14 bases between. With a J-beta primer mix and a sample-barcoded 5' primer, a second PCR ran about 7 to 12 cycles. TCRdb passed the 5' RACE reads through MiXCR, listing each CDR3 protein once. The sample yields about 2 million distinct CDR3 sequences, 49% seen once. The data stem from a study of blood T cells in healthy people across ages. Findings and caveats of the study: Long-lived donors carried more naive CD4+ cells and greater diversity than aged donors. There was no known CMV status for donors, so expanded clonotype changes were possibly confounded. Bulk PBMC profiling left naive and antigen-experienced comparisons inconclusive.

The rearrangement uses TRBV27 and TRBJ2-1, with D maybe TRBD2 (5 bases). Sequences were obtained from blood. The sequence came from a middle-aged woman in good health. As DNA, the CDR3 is TGTGCCAGCAGTGGAAGATCTAGCACTGAGCAGTTCTTC. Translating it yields CASSGRSSTEQFF.